The 7 T cell receptor beta chains below were found in one sample sequenced in a study of blood T cell repertoires in COVID-19. Some clones are missing from TCRdb's copy, which holds only in-frame ones; the method was immunoSEQ multiplex PCR. The sample yields under 130,000 clones, roughly nine tenths seen once. Sequenced: peripheral blood. Receptors were obtained from an elderly woman in a cohort sampled during active COVID-19.

J is TRBJ2-7 and V is TRBV7-2, with 11 bases matching TRBD2. CDR3 length: 17 amino acids. Looked up from germline, CDR1 is SGHTA and CDR2 is FQGNSA. Trimming took 1 base from V and 4 from J; bases not matched to a gene: 9. The CDR3 coding sequence is TGTGCCAGCAGCTTAGGATCCACTAGCGGGAGAATGTACGAGCAGTACTTC. It codes for CASSLGSTSGRMYEQYF.

This sequence joins TRBV30 and TRBJ1-1; no definite D call. The CDR3 has 13 amino acids. Trimming cost V 3 bases and J 3 bases, with 11 bases left between them. The germline V gene encodes CDR1 GTSNPN and CDR2 SVGIG (reference sequence). The CDR3 reads CAWSAQWYTEAFF. For the CDR3, the DNA is TGTGCCTGGAGCGCACAGTGGTACACTGAAGCTTTCTTT. Complete variable domain (other parts from reference TRBV30 and TRBJ1-1): SQTIHQWPATLVQPVGSPLSLECTVEGTSNPNLYWYRQAAGRGLQLLFYSVGIGQISSEVPQNLSASRPQDRQFILSSKKLLLSDSGFYLCAWSAQWYTEAFFGQGTRLTVV.

V usage is TRBV6-1 and J usage is TRBJ2-7; D might be TRBD1 (5 bases). Germline V CDR1 and CDR2: MNHNS, SASEGT. The CDR3 runs 16 residues. With 2 bases removed from V and 0 bases from J, the gap between germline ends came to 14 bases. The CDR3 DNA follows: TGTGCCAGCAGTGAATGGGGCAAGGGTAGCTCCTACGAGCAGTACTTC. This sequence encodes CASSEWGKGSSYEQYF.

The V call is TRBV19, the J call TRBJ1-1; D not resolved. V was pared by 4 bases and J by 0 bases, with 6 bases between. Germline assignment: CDR1 LNHDA and CDR2 SQIVND (reference sequence). The length of the CDR3 is 13 residues. The chain's CDR3 is CASSKQLNTEAFF. CDR3 nucleotide sequence: TGTGCCAGTAGTAAACAGTTGAACACTGAAGCTTTCTTT.

The sample holds one count of this clone. The chain has TRBV5-1 and TRBJ2-7; possibly TRBD1 for D (6 bases). CDR3 length equals 13 residues. V was clipped by 3 bases and J by 4 bases, with 11 bases between them. Per germline, CDR1 SGHRS and CDR2 YFSETQ. DNA of the CDR3: TGCGCCAGCAGCTCCCCACAGGGATACGAGCAGTACTTC. This gives the protein CASSSPQGYEQYF.

V usage is TRBV18 and J usage is TRBJ2-1; 12 bases fit TRBD2. The length of the CDR3 is 16 residues. The germline CDR1 and CDR2 sequences are KGHSH and LQKENI. The V and J ends lost 0 bases and 8 bases, in that order; junction bases with no gene match: 5. CDR3 region: CASSPPGLAGIDEQFF. Written as DNA, the CDR3 is TGTGCCAGCTCACCACCCGGACTAGCGGGGATCGATGAGCAGTTCTTC.

This rearrangement joins TRBV10-1 to TRBJ1-1; TRBD1 is a possible D gene (6 bases). Looked up from germline, CDR1 is WNHNN and CDR2 is SYGVQD (reference sequence). This CDR3 comprises 13 residues. With 5 bases removed from V and 6 bases from J, the gap between germline ends came to 13 bases. CDR3 residues: CASSRQETAEAFF. The DNA for the CDR3 is TGCGCCAGCAGTCGACAGGAAACGGCTGAAGCTTTCTTT.